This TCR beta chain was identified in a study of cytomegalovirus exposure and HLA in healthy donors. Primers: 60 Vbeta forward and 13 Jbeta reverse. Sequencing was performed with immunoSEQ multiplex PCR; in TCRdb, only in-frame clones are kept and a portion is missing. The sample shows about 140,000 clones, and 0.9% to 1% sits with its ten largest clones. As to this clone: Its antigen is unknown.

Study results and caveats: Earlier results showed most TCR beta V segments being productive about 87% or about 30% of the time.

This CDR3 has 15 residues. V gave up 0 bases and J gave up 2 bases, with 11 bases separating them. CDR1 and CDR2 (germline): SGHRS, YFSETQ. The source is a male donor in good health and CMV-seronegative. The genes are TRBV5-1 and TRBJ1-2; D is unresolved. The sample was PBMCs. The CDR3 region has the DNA TGCGCCAGCAGCTTGGTGTCAGCGGGCAACTATGGCTACACCTTC. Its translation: CASSLVSAGNYGYTF. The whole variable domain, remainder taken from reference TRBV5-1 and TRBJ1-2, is KAGVTQTPRYLIKTRGQQVTLSCSPISGHRSVSWYQQTPGQGLQFLFEYFSETQRNKGNFPGRFSGRQFSNSRSEMNVSTLELGDSALYLCASSLVSAGNYGYTFGSGTRLTVV.